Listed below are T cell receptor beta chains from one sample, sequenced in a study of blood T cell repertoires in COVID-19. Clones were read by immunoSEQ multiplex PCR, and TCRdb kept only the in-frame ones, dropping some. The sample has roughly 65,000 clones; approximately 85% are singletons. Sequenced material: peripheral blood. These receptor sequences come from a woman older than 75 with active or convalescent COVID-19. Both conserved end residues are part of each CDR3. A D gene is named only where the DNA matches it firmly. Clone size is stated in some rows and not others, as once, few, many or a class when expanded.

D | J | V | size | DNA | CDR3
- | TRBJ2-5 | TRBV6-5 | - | TGTGCCAGCAGTTCCTCCGGGAGAGTGGAGACCCAGTACTTC | CASSSSGRVETQYF
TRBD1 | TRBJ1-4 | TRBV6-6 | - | TGTGCCAGCAGCAAACAGGGGGCTAATGAAAAACTGTTTTTT | CASSKQGANEKLFF
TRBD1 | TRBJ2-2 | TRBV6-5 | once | TGTGCCAGCAGTTACTCGAGGGACAGGCGCACCGGGGAGCTGTTTTTT | CASSYSRDRRTGELFF
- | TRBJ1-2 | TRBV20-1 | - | TGCACGGGGGGGCCTGGCTACACCTTC | CTGGPGYTF
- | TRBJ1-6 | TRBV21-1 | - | TGTGCCAGCAGCCGTTTCGGGGGACAGGCCAATTCACCCCTCCACTTT | CASSRFGGQANSPLHF
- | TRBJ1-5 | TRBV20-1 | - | TGCAGTGCTAGTGGGGTCCTGGACAGCCCAGGAGAGCCCCAGCATTTT | CSASGVLDSPGEPQHF
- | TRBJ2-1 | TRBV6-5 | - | TGTGCCAGCGGGGGAGCAGGGAGGAATGAGCAGTTCTTC | CASGGAGRNEQFF
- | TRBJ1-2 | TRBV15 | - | TGTGCCACCAGCAGGCGGGGCCCTATGGACTACACCTTC | CATSRRGPMDYTF
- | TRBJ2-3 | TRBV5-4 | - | TGTGCCAGCACCGACACAGGGGGGGACGATACGCAGTATTTT | CASTDTGGDDTQYF
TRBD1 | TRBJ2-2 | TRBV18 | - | TGTGCCAGCTCACCGTCCGGGACAGGGAACACCGGGGAGCTGTTTTTT | CASSPSGTGNTGELFF
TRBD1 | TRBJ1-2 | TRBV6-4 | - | TGTGCCAGCAGGGATGGACAGGGCTATGGCTACACCTTC | CASRDGQGYGYTF
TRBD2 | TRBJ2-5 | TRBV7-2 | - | TGTGCCAGCAGCCCAGCGGGGCCAGAGACCCAGTACTTC | CASSPAGPETQYF
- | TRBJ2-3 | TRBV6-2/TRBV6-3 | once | TGTGCCAGCAGTTACTCCTACACAGATACGCAGTATTTT | CASSYSYTDTQYF
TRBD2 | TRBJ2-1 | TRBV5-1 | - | TGCGCCAGCAGCTTTGCTGGCAGCGGGGGGTACAATGAGCAGTTCTTC | CASSFAGSGGYNEQFF
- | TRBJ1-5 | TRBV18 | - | TGTGCCAGCTCACCTCGGTCGGGTCAGCCCCAGCATTTT | CASSPRSGQPQHF
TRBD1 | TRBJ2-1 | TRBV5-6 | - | TGTGCCAGCAGCGGTACAGGGGAAGTTGGGCAGTTCTTC | CASSGTGEVGQFF
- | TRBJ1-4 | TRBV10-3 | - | TGTGCCATCGCGGGGGCAACTAATGAAAAACTGTTTTTT | CAIAGATNEKLFF
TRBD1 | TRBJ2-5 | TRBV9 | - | TGTGCCAGCAGCGTAGCCTCAGGGACAGGGGGCTGGGAGACCCAGTACTTC | CASSVASGTGGWETQYF
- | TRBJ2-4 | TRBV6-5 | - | TGTGCCAGCACCCGGCGGGAAAACATTCAGTACTTC | CASTRRENIQYF
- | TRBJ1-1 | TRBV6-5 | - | TGTGCCAGCACCACCCAGGGAGGGGGCACTGAAGCTTTCTTT | CASTTQGGGTEAFF
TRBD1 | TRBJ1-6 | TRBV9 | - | TGTGCCAGCAGCCCCTACGCCCCGAACAGGGGAAATTCACCCCTCCACTTT | CASSPYAPNRGNSPLHF
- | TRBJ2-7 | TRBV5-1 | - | TGCGCCAGCAGTCTTTCGGCGGGACGGATTTACGAGCAGTACTTC | CASSLSAGRIYEQYF
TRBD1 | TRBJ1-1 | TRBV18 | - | TGTGCCAGCTCATCATCTAGGGGGCGGACTGAAGCTTTCTTT | CASSSSRGRTEAFF
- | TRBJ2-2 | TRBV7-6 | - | TGTGCCAGCAGCTTAGTGGGTGTCGGACTTACTAACACCGGGGAGCTGTTTTTT | CASSLVGVGLTNTGELFF
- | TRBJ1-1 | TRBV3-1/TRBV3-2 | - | TGTGCCAGCAGCAGGCCTCTAAGTGCCCACAGTGAAGCTTTCTTT | CASSRPLSAHSEAFF
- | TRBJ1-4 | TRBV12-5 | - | TGTGCTAGTGGTTTGGATCTTTCTAATGAAAAACTGTTTTTT | CASGLDLSNEKLFF
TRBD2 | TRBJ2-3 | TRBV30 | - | TGTGCCTGGAGTGTACTAGCGGATACGCAGTATTTT | CAWSVLADTQYF
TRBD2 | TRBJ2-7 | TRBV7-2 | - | TGTGCCAGCAGCTCTAGCGGGGGGGCCGAGCAGTACTTC | CASSSSGGAEQYF
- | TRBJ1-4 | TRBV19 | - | TGTGCCAGTTTAGACAGAACTAATGAAAAACTGTTTTTT | CASLDRTNEKLFF
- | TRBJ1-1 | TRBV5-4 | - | TGTGCCAGCAGCTTTGACTCAAACACTGAAGCTTTCTTT | CASSFDSNTEAFF
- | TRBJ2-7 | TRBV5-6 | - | TGTGCCAGCAGCTTGGGGCAGTACTACGAGCAGTACTTC | CASSLGQYYEQYF
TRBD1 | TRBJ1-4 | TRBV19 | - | TGTGCCAGTAGTCCGGGACAGGGGAGTGAAAAACTGTTTTTT | CASSPGQGSEKLFF
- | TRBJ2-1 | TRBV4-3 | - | TGCGCCAGCAGCCCCCCGTTTGGAGCGGCGAACAATGAGCAGTTCTTC | CASSPPFGAANNEQFF
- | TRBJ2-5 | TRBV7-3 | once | TGTGCCAGCAGCTTAGATGGGGGGGCTGAGACCCAGTACTTC | CASSLDGGAETQYF
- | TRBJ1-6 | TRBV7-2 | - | TGTGCCAGCAGCTTAGGGATGGGGGGTAATTCACCCCTCCACTTT | CASSLGMGGNSPLHF
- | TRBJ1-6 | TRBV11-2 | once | TGTGCCAGCAGGTCGAGCTCCTATAATTCACCCCTCCACTTT | CASRSSSYNSPLHF
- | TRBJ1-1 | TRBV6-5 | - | TGTGCCAGCCTTCTACCGCCAACCCTGAACACTGAAGCTTTCTTT | CASLLPPTLNTEAFF
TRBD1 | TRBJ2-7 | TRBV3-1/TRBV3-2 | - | TGTGCCAGCAGCCAAGGGACAGGGTTCTTTTCCGAGCAGTACTTC | CASSQGTGFFSEQYF
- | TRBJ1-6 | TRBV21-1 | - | TGTGCCAGCAGCAAATGGCACCCGACGGGGAAACAGGGGGGAAAGAATTCACCCCTCCACTTT | CASSKWHPTGKQGGKNSPLHF
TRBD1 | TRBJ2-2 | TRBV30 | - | TGTGCCTGGAGTGATTATGGACAGGGGGTAACCGGGGAGCTGTTTTTT | CAWSDYGQGVTGELFF
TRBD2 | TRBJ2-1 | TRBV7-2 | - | TGTGCCAGCAGGGAAGTACTAGCGTTCGATGAGCAGTTCTTC | CASREVLAFDEQFF
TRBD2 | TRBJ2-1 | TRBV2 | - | TGTGCCAGCAGCGCTAGCGGGGGGCCCGTATTGGATGAGCAGTTCTTC | CASSASGGPVLDEQFF